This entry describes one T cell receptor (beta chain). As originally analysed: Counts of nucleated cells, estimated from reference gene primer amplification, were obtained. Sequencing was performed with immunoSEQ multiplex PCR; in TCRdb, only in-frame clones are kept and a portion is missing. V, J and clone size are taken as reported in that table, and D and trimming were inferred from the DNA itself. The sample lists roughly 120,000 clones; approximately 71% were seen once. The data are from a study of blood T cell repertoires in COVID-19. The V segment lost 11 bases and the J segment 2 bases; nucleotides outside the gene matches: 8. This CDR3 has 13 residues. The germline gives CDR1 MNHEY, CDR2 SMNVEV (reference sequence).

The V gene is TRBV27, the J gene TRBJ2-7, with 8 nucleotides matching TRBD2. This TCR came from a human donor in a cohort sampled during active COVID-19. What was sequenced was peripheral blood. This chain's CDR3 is CACSGGPTYEQYF. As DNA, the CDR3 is TGTGCCTGTTCGGGGGGGCCGACCTACGAGCAGTACTTC.